One and the same sample provided the 9 T cell receptor beta chains below, sequenced in a study of T cells in Graves' hyperthyroidism and ophthalmopathy. Amplification yielded TCR beta CDR3 regions, with RNA transcripts as the source. The primer set for the first-round RT-PCR of the TCR CDR3 was HTBI. TCRdb called the multiplex PCR reads again in MiXCR, with one record for every CDR3 protein. This sample has under 250,000 distinct CDR3 sequences, with over 20% found just once. The sequencing sample was made of blood. The receptors here all came from a woman aged 40 to 55 with Graves' ophthalmopathy.

The table lists this clonotype with a few counts. Since a much larger clone is just one base distant, this may be a read error. Here the CDR3 omits its conserved ending phenylalanine or tryptophan, so a read error is the likely source. The genes are TRBV24-1 and TRBJ1-1, with 10 bases matching TRBD1. CDR3 length: 16 residues. Trimming cost V 7 bases and J 5 bases; bases outside gene matches: 12. Germline V gene data show CDR1 as KGHDR and CDR2 as SFDVKD. The CDR3 reads CATRRTGGCPGTEAFS. The CDR3 nucleotides read TGTGCCACCAGAAGGACAGGGGGGTGTCCGGGAACTGAAGCTTTCTCT.

CDR3 sequence: CSVGLMGAYEQYF. In nucleotides, the CDR3 is TGCAGCGTTGGCTTAATGGGGGCTTACGAGCAGTACTTC. The chain uses TRBV29-1 and TRBJ2-7; D is possibly TRBD1 (6 bases). The CDR3 sequence is 13 residues long. Germline V gene sequence: CDR1 SQVTM, CDR2 ANQGSEA. V dropped 4 bases and J dropped 4 bases, with 14 bases sitting between them.

This clonotype was recorded once. CDR3 coding DNA: TGTGCCAGCAGCCGGGACAGCCTCTACGAGCAGTACTTC. Protein: CASSRDSLYEQYF. The chain employs TRBV12-3 or TRBV12-4 and TRBJ2-7, with TRBD1 identical over 7 bases. The V and J ends lost 6 bases and 3 bases, in that order; junction bases with no gene match: 5. CDR3 length: 13 residues.

The chain is built from TRBV15 and TRBJ2-4; D is possibly TRBD1 (5 bases). The CDR3 consists of 14 residues. Looked up from germline, CDR1 is LNHNV and CDR2 is YYDKDF (reference sequence). V was clipped by 0 bases and J by 9 bases, with 12 bases between them. The CDR3 DNA reads TGTGCCACCAGCAGAGATAAGGGGATGGTCATTCAGTACTTC. It translates to CATSRDKGMVIQYF.

The CDR3: CASSPPLLKTQYF. The CDR3 region has the DNA TGTGCCAGCAGTCCCCCCCTCCTAAAGACCCAGTACTTC. V gene TRBV12-3 or TRBV12-4 combines with J gene TRBJ2-5; unclear D gene. The CDR3 is 13 amino acids. The V gene lost 5 bases and the J gene lost 6 bases, with 13 bases spanning the gap.

The gene calls are TRBV6-1 and TRBJ2-5; weak D call: TRBD1 (5 bases). The CDR3 covers 16 residues. The germline V gene has CDR1 MNHNS and CDR2 SASEGT. V was pared by 2 bases and J by 5 bases, with 18 bases between. CDR3 residues: CASSEPSKGFGETQYF. The CDR3 DNA sequence: TGTGCCAGCAGTGAACCTTCCAAGGGGTTCGGGGAGACCCAGTACTTC.

The chain recombines TRBV20-1 with TRBJ2-5; TRBD2 matches at 7 bases. CDR1 and CDR2 from the germline V gene are DFQATT and SNEGSKA (reference sequence). V lost 2 bases and J lost 1; bases outside the gene matches: 4. The CDR3 contains 14 residues. This CDR3 is CSARISGPQETQYF. The CDR3 DNA follows: TGCAGTGCTAGAATTAGCGGGCCCCAAGAGACCCAGTACTTC.

This clonotype was seen at least ten times. The chain has TRBV12-3 or TRBV12-4 and TRBJ1-5, with a possible D match to TRBD1 (5 bases). This CDR3 has 13 residues. Trimming cost V 5 bases and J 4 bases, with 9 bases left between them. The CDR3 loop reads CASSPQGNQPQHF. The CDR3 DNA sequence: TGTGCCAGCAGTCCTCAGGGTAATCAGCCCCAGCATTTT.

Ten or more counts support this clonotype. A read error may explain this, as a much larger clone is one base away. J is TRBJ2-2 and V is TRBV7-2; tentative D call: TRBD1 (5 bases). The CDR3 has 14 residues. Germline values: CDR1 SGHTA, CDR2 FQGNSA. Trimming left V 0 bases short and J 9 bases short, with 11 bases between. In DNA form, the CDR3 reads TGTGCCAGCAGCTTAGCGGCAGGGCGGAGGGAGCTGTTTTTT. Its protein is CASSLAAGRRELFF.